Presented here are 9 T cell receptor beta chains from one specimen sequenced in a study of cytomegalovirus exposure and HLA in healthy donors. With 60 Vbeta and 13 Jbeta primers, the PCR was carried out. TCRdb keeps only in-frame clones here, not all; method: immunoSEQ multiplex PCR. The sample carries some 66,000 clones, approximately 75% recorded once. The sample taken for sequencing was PBMCs. Receptor source: a man between 60 and 75 years old in good health and CMV-seropositive.

This chain uses TRBV6-5 with TRBJ2-5, with a weak D call TRBD1 (5 bases). The CDR3 spans 14 residues. Deletions cut 6 bases from V and 14 bases from J, with 25 bases between. Germline loops: CDR1 MNHEY, CDR2 SVGAGI. The CDR3 sequence: CASRQSQGLGEQYF. The DNA for the CDR3 is TGTGCCAGCAGACAGTCGCAGGGATTGGGCGAGCAATACTTC.

The chain employs TRBV4-1 and TRBJ2-7; 10 bases map to TRBD2. Germline lookup yields CDR1 MGHRA and CDR2 YSYEKL. The CDR3 extends over 16 amino acids. J gave up 2 bases and V 1 base, and 5 bases lay outside the gene matches. In DNA form, the CDR3 reads TGCGCCAGCAGCCAAGGACCTAGCGGGGGCACCTACGAGCAGTACTTC. Protein sequence: CASSQGPSGGTYEQYF.

On this clone: The junction differs from germline at one of its ends, possibly a read error. The CDR3 region is CASSIQGQNYVYTF. As DNA, the CDR3 is TGTGCCAGTAGTATCCAGGGACAGAACTATGTCTACACCTTC. The chain uses TRBV19 and TRBJ1-2; 7 bases are shared with TRBD1. The CDR3 sequence is 14 residues long. Per germline, CDR1 LNHDA and CDR2 SQIVND (reference sequence).

In nucleotides, the CDR3 is TGCGCCAGCAGCCCCCAGGCTACGCAAGAGACCCAGTACTTC. The encoded protein is CASSPQATQETQYF. This chain uses TRBV5-1 with TRBJ2-5, with unresolved D. The CDR3 extends over 14 amino acids. Trimming left V 4 bases short and J 2 bases short, with 12 bases between. Germline CDR1 SGHRS, CDR2 YFSETQ.

This chain connects TRBV6-6 to TRBJ1-1; perhaps TRBD1 as D (6 bases). CDR1 is MNHNY, CDR2 SVGAGI, per germline (reference sequence). This CDR3 has 13 residues. V dropped 7 bases and J dropped 0 bases, with 9 bases sitting between them. This chain's CDR3 is CASKGGLNTEAFF. The CDR3 DNA reads TGTGCCAGCAAGGGGGGGCTGAACACTGAAGCTTTCTTT.

CDR3 DNA sequence: TGTGCCTTAAATGTGGTACAGGGGAGCACTGAAGCTTTCTTT. This codes for CALNVVQGSTEAFF. The V and J genes are TRBV7-8 and TRBJ1-1, with 7 bases identical to TRBD1. The CDR3 contains 14 residues. CDR1 is SGHVS, CDR2 FQNEAQ, per germline. Trimming took 11 bases from V and 4 from J; bases not matched to a gene: 13.

The V and J genes are TRBV29-1 and TRBJ2-5, with 7 positions matching TRBD1. There are 16 residues in the CDR3. The V gene's germline CDR1 is SQVTM and CDR2 ANQGSEA. V was clipped by 1 base and J by 5 bases; unmatched bases: 13. The CDR3, as DNA: TGCAGCGTTGAAGGCATACCGGGACAGACCTATGAGACCCAGTACTTC. Translated: CSVEGIPGQTYETQYF.

This clone was detected a few times. The missing conserved phenylalanine or tryptophan at the end of this CDR3 makes a read error likely. The DNA is left out, because the CDR3 cannot be placed on it with certainty; the CDR3 is given as TCRdb lists it. The chain uses TRBV7-8 and TRBJ2-3; whether TRBD2, the table's D call, matches the DNA was not checked. Both ends counted, the CDR3 spans 15 residues. From germline, CDR1 is SGHVS and CDR2 FQNEAQ. CDR3 residues: CASSPPGVSTDTHYL.

This sequence joins TRBV5-1 and TRBJ1-1; a possible D gene is TRBD1 (5 bases). Germline CDR1 SGHRS, CDR2 YFSETQ. The length of the CDR3 is 14 residues. The V and J ends lost 6 bases and 2 bases respectively, with 14 bases between them. CDR3: CASTPREGNTEAFF. The CDR3 bases are TGCGCCAGCACCCCCAGGGAGGGAAACACTGAAGCTTTCTTT.